This record covers a single T cell receptor beta chain. Its specificity is not known. The sample belongs to a study of cytomegalovirus exposure and HLA in healthy donors. General observations from the study: In a later analysis, TCR beta V- and J-gene trimming showed a link to a missense DCLRE1C variant. Using a false discovery rate of 0.05, a later analysis showed that 15,000 to 20,000 TCR beta sequences were associated with HLA alleles. Generally TCR sequences proved uncommon, though certain public TCRs appeared in numerous donors. When presence/absence was analysed, sequencing depth was taken to be roughly uniform across donors.

Both 60 Vbeta primers and 13 Jbeta primers went into the PCR. Method: immunoSEQ multiplex PCR; TCRdb's copy keeps in-frame clones and lacks some. The data show some 180,000 clones, around 77% seen once. The sequencing sample was made of PBMCs. The receptor was isolated from a woman in her 30s in good health and CMV-seronegative.

The CDR3 loop reads CASSLLNVGTGAYEQYF. The CDR3 DNA is TGTGCCAGCAGCCTCTTAAACGTTGGGACAGGGGCCTACGAGCAGTACTTC. This rearrangement joins TRBV5-8 to TRBJ2-7; the match to TRBD1 covers 10 bases. The CDR3 has 17 residues. V gave up 4 bases and J gave up 2 bases; unmatched junction bases: 12. Germline V gene data show CDR1 as SGHTS and CDR2 as YDEGEE. Filled out from reference TRBV5-8 and TRBJ2-7, the complete variable domain reads EAGVTQSPTHLIKTRGQQATLRCSPISGHTSVYWYQQALGLGLQFLLWYDEGEERNRGNFPPRFSGRQFPNYSSELNVNALELEDSALYLCASSLLNVGTGAYEQYFGPGTRLTVT.